This T cell receptor beta chain appears in the sequencing data of a study of T-cell reconstitution after alpha-beta-depleted transplantation in children. V lost 0 bases and J 1 base, leaving 7 bases between the germline ends. The CDR3 has 13 residues. CDR1 DFQATT and CDR2 SNEGSKA come from the germline V gene (reference sequence). This clonotype was counted ten times or more. Construction of the TCRbeta library involved unique molecular identifiers. TCRdb re-called the PCR reads through MiXCR, storing one row per CDR3 protein. This table has a few hundred thousand distinct CDR3 sequences, approximately 13% appearing once.

V is TRBV20-1 and J is TRBJ2-7; TRBD1 is a possible D gene (6 bases). Sequencing used PBMCs from the stem cell graft donor, obtained from the stem cell graft. The sequence derives from a human donor who donated a stem cell graft to a child with combined immunodeficiency. The CDR3 region has the DNA TGCAGTGCTAGAGAGGACAGTTCCTACGAGCAGTACTTC. Its protein product is CSAREDSSYEQYF.